The sequence of this T cell receptor (beta chain) was determined in a study of blood T cells in healthy people across ages. In this sample, this clonotype turned up a few times. Its antigen is as yet unknown. The CDR3 extends over 15 amino acids. Germline CDR1 SGHRS, CDR2 YFSETQ. Study-wide points: While age rose, TCR beta diversity per million T cells dropped in a roughly linear way. It was the long-lived donors that had more naive CD4+ cells and higher diversity than aged donors.

A second PCR of 7 to 11 cycles used a sample-barcoded 5' primer and a J-beta primer mix. MiXCR, run by TCRdb on the 5' RACE reads, gives a single entry per CDR3 protein. This table has some 550,000 distinct CDR3 sequences, 45% to 55% appearing once. The source of this sequence is a man older than 75 in good health. Input material: blood. The chain has TRBV5-1 and TRBJ2-5; D uncertain. The J call may be mistaken, given a closer DNA end match to TRBJ2-7. CDR3 residues: CASSPDIPRLGEQYF. As DNA, the CDR3 is TGCGCCAGCAGCCCCGACATACCACGACTCGGCGAGCAGTACTTC.